This T cell receptor beta chain was identified in a study of neurological immune-mediated disorders. The germline V gene has CDR1 DFQATT and CDR2 SNEGSKA (reference sequence). The CDR3 consists of 13 residues. The germline V and J ends were trimmed by 6 bases and 2 bases, with 10 bases remaining between them. This clonotype has at least ten counts. Using its own MiXCR run on the 5' RACE reads, TCRdb lists one record per CDR3 protein. The sample lists approximately 40,000 distinct CDR3 sequences; nearly 5% were seen once. The sequenced material came from CD4+ T cells from blood. The V gene is TRBV20-1, the J gene TRBJ2-2; tentative D call: TRBD1 (5 bases). This sequence was found in a man aged 18 to 35 in good health. DNA for the CDR3: TGCAGTGCAGGACACCCAAACACCGGGGAGCTGTTTTTT. Encoded protein: CSAGHPNTGELFF.